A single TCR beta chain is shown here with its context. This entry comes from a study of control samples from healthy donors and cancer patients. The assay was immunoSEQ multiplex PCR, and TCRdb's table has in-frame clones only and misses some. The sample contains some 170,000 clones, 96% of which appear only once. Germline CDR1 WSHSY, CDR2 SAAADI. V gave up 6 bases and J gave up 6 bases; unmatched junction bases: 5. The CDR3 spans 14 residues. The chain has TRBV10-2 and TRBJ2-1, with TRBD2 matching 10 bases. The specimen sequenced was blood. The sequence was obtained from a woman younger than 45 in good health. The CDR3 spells CASRLAGEGNEQFF. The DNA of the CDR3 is TGCGCCAGCAGGCTAGCGGGAGAGGGCAATGAGCAGTTCTTC.